A selection of T cell receptor beta chains follows, all from one sample in a study of shared clonotypes between healthy human individuals. The data were produced by immunoSEQ multiplex PCR, yet TCRdb's version contains in-frame clones alone and is incomplete. Seen here are 550,000 to 600,000 clones, 95% to 98% observed once, and the top ten hold 0.3% to 0.35%. The specimen sequenced was naive CD8+ T cells sorted from blood. Receptors originate from a man aged 25 to 45 in good health. The CDR3 runs from the conserved cysteine through the conserved F or W. A D gene is named only where the DNA matches it firmly. The listing skips clone size in some rows; elsewhere it reads once, few, many or a size class.

d_call	cdr3_length	v_call	clone_size	j_call	cdr3_aa	cdr3_nt
.	13	TRBV11-2	.	TRBJ2-5	CASSQTEEETQYF	TGTGCCAGCAGCCAAACAGAGGAAGAGACCCAGTACTTC
.	13	TRBV5-1	.	TRBJ2-7	CASSLGDTYEQYF	TGCGCCAGCAGCTTGGGGGACACCTACGAGCAGTACTTC
TRBD1	14	TRBV7-9	.	TRBJ1-4	CASSSGQGNEKLFF	TGTGCCAGCAGCTCCGGACAGGGGAATGAAAAACTGTTTTTT
.	13	TRBV27	.	TRBJ2-1	CASSFNPYGEQFF	TGTGCCAGCAGTTTTAATCCCTACGGTGAGCAGTTCTTC
.	16	TRBV5-1	.	TRBJ1-1	CASSFLPGQRAPEAFF	TGCGCCAGCAGCTTCCTGCCCGGCCAGAGGGCCCCTGAAGCTTTCTTT
TRBD2	16	TRBV7-9	.	TRBJ2-1	CASSLASGSSYNEQFF	TGTGCCAGCAGCTTAGCTAGCGGGAGCTCCTACAATGAGCAGTTCTTC
TRBD1	12	TRBV9	once	TRBJ1-1	CASSVDGQGAFF	TGTGCCAGCAGCGTCGACGGACAGGGAGCTTTCTTT
TRBD2	15	TRBV19	.	TRBJ2-1	CASSITSGTYNEQFF	TGTGCCAGTAGTATTACTAGCGGGACTTACAATGAGCAGTTCTTC
.	13	TRBV28	.	TRBJ1-1	CASSLTGQTEAFF	TGTGCCAGCAGTCTAACAGGGCAAACTGAAGCTTTCTTT
TRBD2	18	TRBV10-1	.	TRBJ2-1	CASSERLAGGPSGDEQFF	TGCGCCAGCAGTGAACGGCTAGCGGGAGGGCCATCTGGCGATGAGCAGTTCTTC
.	15	TRBV27	.	TRBJ2-2	CASRPNRVYTGELFF	TGTGCCAGCAGGCCAAACAGGGTTTACACCGGGGAGCTGTTTTTT
TRBD1	15	TRBV27	.	TRBJ2-5	CASSSWDRGQETQYF	TGTGCCAGCAGTTCCTGGGACAGGGGGCAAGAGACCCAGTACTTC
.	14	TRBV27	.	TRBJ1-5	CASSFEYTDQPQHF	TGTGCCAGCAGTTTCGAGTATACCGATCAGCCCCAGCATTTT
TRBD2	14	TRBV9	.	TRBJ2-1	CASSVAGGNNEQFF	TGTGCCAGCAGCGTAGCGGGAGGCAACAATGAGCAGTTCTTC
.	14	TRBV29-1	.	TRBJ2-3	CSVGLDTSTDTQYF	TGCAGCGTTGGACTAGATACTAGCACAGATACGCAGTATTTT
.	13	TRBV7-2	.	TRBJ2-7	CASSLGYSYEQYF	TGTGCCAGCAGCTTAGGTTACTCCTACGAGCAGTACTTC
TRBD1	15	TRBV18	.	TRBJ2-3	CASSPGQTSTDTQYF	TGTGCCAGCTCACCGGGACAGACTAGCACAGATACGCAGTATTTT
TRBD2	15	TRBV7-6	.	TRBJ2-3	CASSTTSGRLDTQYF	TGTGCCAGCAGCACAACTAGCGGGAGGTTAGATACGCAGTATTTT
.	14	TRBV7-6	.	TRBJ2-7	CASSAERNSYEQYF	TGTGCCAGCAGTGCGGAGCGAAATTCCTACGAGCAGTACTTC
.	15	TRBV5-1	.	TRBJ2-1	CASSPGTAGYNEQFF	TGCGCCAGCAGCCCAGGGACAGCGGGCTACAATGAGCAGTTCTTC
.	10	TRBV20-1	.	TRBJ2-1	CSVLGNEQFF	TGCAGTGTTTTAGGAAATGAGCAGTTCTTC
TRBD1	15	TRBV7-9	.	TRBJ2-7	CASSSGQGETYEQYF	TGTGCCAGCAGCTCGGGACAGGGGGAAACCTACGAGCAGTACTTC
TRBD2	14	TRBV29-1	.	TRBJ2-1	CSVELAGGEDEQFF	TGCAGCGTTGAACTCGCGGGAGGGGAGGATGAGCAGTTCTTC
.	13	TRBV7-7	.	TRBJ2-1	CASSLGGLDEQFF	TGTGCTAGCAGCTTAGGAGGGCTAGATGAGCAGTTCTTC
.	15	TRBV9	once	TRBJ2-1	CASSADYPIYNEQFF	TGTGCCAGCAGCGCCGACTACCCGATATACAATGAGCAGTTCTTC
.	16	TRBV9	.	TRBJ2-2	CASSVLGSSVTGELFF	TGTGCCAGCAGCGTATTGGGGAGTTCGGTAACCGGGGAGCTGTTTTTT
TRBD1	14	TRBV6-5	.	TRBJ2-1	CASSYGTGDNEQFF	TGTGCCAGCAGTTATGGGACAGGGGACAATGAGCAGTTCTTC
TRBD2	14	TRBV6-6	.	TRBJ2-7	CASSPSERESEQYF	TGTGCCAGCAGTCCCTCGGAGCGGGAAAGCGAGCAGTACTTC
.	14	TRBV14	.	TRBJ1-2	CASSQDLPGLGYTF	TGTGCCAGCAGCCAAGATCTACCGGGTTTGGGCTACACCTTC
.	15	TRBV5-4	.	TRBJ2-1	CASSLRLAPYNEQFF	TGTGCCAGCAGCTTGAGGCTAGCGCCATACAATGAGCAGTTCTTC
TRBD2	17	TRBV5-4	.	TRBJ2-7	CASSLGSGRSLTYEQYF	TGTGCCAGCAGCTTGGGTAGCGGGAGGTCCTTGACCTACGAGCAGTACTTC
.	14	TRBV9	.	TRBJ2-5	CASSDGTNQETQYF	TGTGCCAGCAGCGACGGGACGAACCAAGAGACCCAGTACTTC
.	16	TRBV10-3	.	TRBJ2-5	CAISESSLGRGETQYF	TGTGCCATCAGTGAGTCTAGTTTGGGGAGAGGAGAGACCCAGTACTTC
TRBD1	16	TRBV4-1	.	TRBJ1-2	CASSQAHRTGGNGYTF	TGCGCCAGCAGCCAAGCCCACCGGACAGGGGGCAATGGCTACACCTTC
.	12	TRBV5-1	few	TRBJ2-1	CASSLVEYEQFF	TGCGCCAGCAGCTTGGTGGAGTATGAGCAGTTCTTC
.	14	TRBV27	.	TRBJ2-5	CASSFQDSGETQYF	TGTGCCAGCAGTTTCCAGGACTCCGGGGAGACCCAGTACTTC
.	13	TRBV29-1	.	TRBJ2-7	CSVERDGPYEQYF	TGCAGCGTTGAGAGGGACGGTCCCTACGAGCAGTACTTC
.	15	TRBV7-8	.	TRBJ1-3	CASSIYRDLRNTIYF	TGTGCCAGCAGCATCTACAGGGACCTAAGAAACACCATATATTTT
.	12	TRBV7-9	.	TRBJ2-7	CASRQDSYEQYF	TGTGCCAGCAGACAGGACTCCTACGAGCAGTACTTC
TRBD1	14	TRBV5-4	.	TRBJ2-7	CASRKTGTGDEQYF	TGTGCCAGCCGTAAGACCGGGACAGGGGACGAGCAGTACTTC
TRBD2	15	TRBV5-6	.	TRBJ2-3	CASSREGLATDTQYF	TGTGCCAGCAGCCGGGAGGGCCTTGCCACAGATACGCAGTATTTT
.	17	TRBV27	.	TRBJ1-3	CASSLPPTGPSGNTIYF	TGTGCCAGCAGTCTACCCCCAACAGGACCCTCTGGAAACACCATATATTTT
.	16	TRBV7-8	.	TRBJ2-1	CASSFDDITSYNEQFF	TGTGCCAGCAGCTTTGATGATATAACCTCCTACAATGAGCAGTTCTTC
.	14	TRBV7-6	.	TRBJ2-2	CASSLVSGTGELVF	TGTGCCAGCAGCTTAGTGTCCGGGACCGGGGAGCTGGTTTTT
.	15	TRBV29-1	.	TRBJ2-5	CSVERAVDPQETQYF	TGCAGCGTGGAGCGGGCGGTAGATCCTCAAGAGACCCAGTACTTC
TRBD2	14	TRBV7-2	.	TRBJ2-7	CASSTGRGSYEQYF	TGTGCCAGCAGCACGGGGCGGGGGTCCTACGAGCAGTACTTC
.	14	TRBV11-2	.	TRBJ1-5	CASSLEAGQQPQHF	TGTGCCAGCAGCTTAGAGGCGGGGCAGCAGCCCCAGCATTTT
.	13	TRBV5-1	.	TRBJ1-1	CASSSYASAEAFF	TGCGCCAGCAGTAGTTATGCTAGCGCTGAAGCTTTCTTT
.	15	TRBV7-7	few	TRBJ2-7	CASSFSVGREDEQYF	TGTGCCAGCAGCTTTAGCGTGGGCAGGGAGGACGAGCAGTACTTC
.	20	TRBV10-3	.	TRBJ1-2	CAISESSPFLAGSTLAGYTF	TGTGCCATCAGTGAGTCGAGTCCGTTTTTAGCAGGGTCCACCCTCGCGGGCTACACCTTC
.	14	TRBV29-1	once	TRBJ2-7	CSVEGPGETYEQYF	TGCAGCGTTGAAGGACCAGGGGAAACCTACGAGCAGTACTTC
.	13	TRBV27	few	TRBJ1-1	CASSFLGPTEAFF	TGTGCCAGCAGTTTCCTAGGACCCACTGAAGCTTTCTTT
TRBD2	15	TRBV18	few	TRBJ2-2	CASSPRAGGTGELFF	TGTGCCAGCTCACCGAGAGCGGGAGGCACCGGGGAGCTGTTTTTT
.	15	TRBV18	.	TRBJ2-7	CASSPPSTVRLEQYF	TGTGCCAGCTCACCACCTTCGACGGTGCGGCTCGAGCAGTACTTC
.	11	TRBV25-1	.	TRBJ2-1	CASSEGNEQFF	TGTGCCAGCAGTGAAGGCAATGAGCAGTTCTTC
.	17	TRBV11-2	.	TRBJ1-4	CASSLHKPGLINEKLFF	TGTGCCAGCAGCCTACATAAACCGGGACTGATTAATGAAAAACTGTTTTTT
TRBD1	15	TRBV5-1	.	TRBJ1-4	CASSIRQGSNEKLFF	TGCGCCAGCAGCATTCGACAGGGATCTAATGAAAAACTGTTTTTT
.	15	TRBV7-8	.	TRBJ2-7	CASSPWEGEVYEQYF	TGTGCCAGCAGCCCATGGGAGGGGGAGGTTTACGAGCAGTACTTC
TRBD2	17	TRBV7-2	.	TRBJ2-5	CASSVNSGTRDQETQYF	TGTGCCAGCAGCGTAAACTCCGGGACTAGGGATCAAGAGACCCAGTACTTC